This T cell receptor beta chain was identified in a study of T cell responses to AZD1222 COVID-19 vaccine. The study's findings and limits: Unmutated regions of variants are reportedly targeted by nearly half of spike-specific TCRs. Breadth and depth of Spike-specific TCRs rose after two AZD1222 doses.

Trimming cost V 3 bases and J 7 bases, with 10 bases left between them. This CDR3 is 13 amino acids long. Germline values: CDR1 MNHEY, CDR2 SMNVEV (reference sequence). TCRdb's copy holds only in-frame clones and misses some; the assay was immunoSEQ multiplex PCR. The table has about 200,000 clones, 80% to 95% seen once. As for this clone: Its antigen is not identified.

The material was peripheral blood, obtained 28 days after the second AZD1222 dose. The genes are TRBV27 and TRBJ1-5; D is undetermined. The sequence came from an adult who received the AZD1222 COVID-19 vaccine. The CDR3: CASSFRPAQPQHF. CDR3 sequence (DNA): TGTGCCAGCAGTTTCCGTCCAGCCCAGCCCCAGCATTTT.